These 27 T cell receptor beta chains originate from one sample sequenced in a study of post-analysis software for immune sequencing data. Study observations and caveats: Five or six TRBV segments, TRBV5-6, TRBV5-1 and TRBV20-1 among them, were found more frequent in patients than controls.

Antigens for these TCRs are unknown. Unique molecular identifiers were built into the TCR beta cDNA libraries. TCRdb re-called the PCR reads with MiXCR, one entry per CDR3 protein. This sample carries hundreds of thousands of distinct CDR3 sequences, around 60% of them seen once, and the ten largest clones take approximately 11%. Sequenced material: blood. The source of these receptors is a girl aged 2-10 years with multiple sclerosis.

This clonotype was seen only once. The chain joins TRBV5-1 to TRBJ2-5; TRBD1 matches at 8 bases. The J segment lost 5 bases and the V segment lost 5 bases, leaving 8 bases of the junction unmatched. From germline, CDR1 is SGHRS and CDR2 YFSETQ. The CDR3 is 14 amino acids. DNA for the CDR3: TGCGCCAGCAGTCTGGACAGGGTAGAGGAGACCCAGTACTTC. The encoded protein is CASSLDRVEETQYF.

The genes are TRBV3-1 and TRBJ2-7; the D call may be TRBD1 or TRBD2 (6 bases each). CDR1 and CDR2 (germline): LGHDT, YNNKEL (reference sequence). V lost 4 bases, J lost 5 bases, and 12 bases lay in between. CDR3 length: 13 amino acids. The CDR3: CASSRRGEDEQYF. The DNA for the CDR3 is TGTGCCAGCAGCCGGAGGGGGGAGGACGAGCAGTACTTC.

The CDR3 loop reads CASSLSRANYNEQFF. The CDR3 region has the DNA TGTGCCAGCAGCTTGTCCAGGGCAAATTACAATGAGCAGTTCTTC. The chain recombines TRBV7-9 with TRBJ2-1; D may be TRBD1 (5 bases). The CDR3 contains 15 residues. Germline CDR1 and CDR2: SEHNR and FQNEAQ (reference sequence). Trimming cost V 3 bases and J 4 bases, with 13 bases left between them.

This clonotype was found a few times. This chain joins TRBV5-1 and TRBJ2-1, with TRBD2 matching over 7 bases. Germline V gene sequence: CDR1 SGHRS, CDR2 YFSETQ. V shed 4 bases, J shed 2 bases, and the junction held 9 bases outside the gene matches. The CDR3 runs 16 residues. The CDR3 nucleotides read TGCGCCAGCAGCCAGCCCGGGGGAGGGCCCTACAATGAGCAGTTCTTC. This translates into CASSQPGGGPYNEQFF.

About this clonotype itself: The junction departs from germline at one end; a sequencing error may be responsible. The CDR3 coding sequence is TGCAGTGCTTCTACAGGGATGAGCAATCAGCCCCGGCATTTT. It translates to CSASTGMSNQPRHF. The gene calls are TRBV20-1 and TRBJ1-5; maybe TRBD1 (6 bases). The CDR3 has 14 amino acids. Germline CDR1 DFQATT, CDR2 SNEGSKA (reference sequence).

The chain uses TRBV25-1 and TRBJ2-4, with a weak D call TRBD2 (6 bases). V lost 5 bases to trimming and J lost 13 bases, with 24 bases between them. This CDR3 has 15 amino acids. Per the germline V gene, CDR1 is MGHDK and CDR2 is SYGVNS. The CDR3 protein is CASSRGGPGGMKQYF. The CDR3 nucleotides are TGTGCCAGCAGTAGAGGAGGCCCTGGGGGGATGAAGCAGTACTTC.

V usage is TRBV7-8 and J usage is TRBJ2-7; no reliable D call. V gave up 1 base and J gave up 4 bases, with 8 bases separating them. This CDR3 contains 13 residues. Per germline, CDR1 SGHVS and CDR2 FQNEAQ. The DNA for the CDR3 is TGTGCCAGCAGCTTAGATAGTAGATACGAGCAGTACTTC. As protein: CASSLDSRYEQYF. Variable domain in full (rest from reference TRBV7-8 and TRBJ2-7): GAGVSQSPRYKVAKRGQDVALRCDPISGHVSLFWYQQALGQGPEFLTYFQNEAQLDKSGLPSDRFFAERPEGSVSTLKIQRTQQEDSAVYLCASSLDSRYEQYFGPGTRLTVT.

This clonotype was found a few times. In nucleotides, the CDR3 is TGTGCCAGCAGTTCGGTTTTGTTGGGCGAGCAGTACTTC. Its protein is CASSSVLLGEQYF. The gene calls are TRBV27 and TRBJ2-7, with unresolved D. The CDR3 is made up of 13 amino acids. The V gene's germline CDR1 is MNHEY and CDR2 SMNVEV (reference sequence). Trimming shortened V by 4 bases and J by 6 bases, and 13 bases separated the two germline ends.

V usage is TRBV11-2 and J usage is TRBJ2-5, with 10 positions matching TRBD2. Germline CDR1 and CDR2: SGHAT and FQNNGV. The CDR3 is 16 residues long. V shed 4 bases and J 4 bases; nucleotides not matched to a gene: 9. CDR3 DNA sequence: TGTGCCAGCAGCTATGGACGAGCGGGGGGGTTAGAGACCCAGTACTTC. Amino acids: CASSYGRAGGLETQYF.

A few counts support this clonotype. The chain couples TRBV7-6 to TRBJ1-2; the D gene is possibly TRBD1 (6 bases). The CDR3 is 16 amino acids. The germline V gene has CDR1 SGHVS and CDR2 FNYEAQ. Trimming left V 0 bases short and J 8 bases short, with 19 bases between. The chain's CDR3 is CASSLARGGFPGGYTF. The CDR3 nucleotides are TGTGCCAGCAGCTTAGCGCGGGGGGGCTTCCCGGGGGGCTACACCTTC.

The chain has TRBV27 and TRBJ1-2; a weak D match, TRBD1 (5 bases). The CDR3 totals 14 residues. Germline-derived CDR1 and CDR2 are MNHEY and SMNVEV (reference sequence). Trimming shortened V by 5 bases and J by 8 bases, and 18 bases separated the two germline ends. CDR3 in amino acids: CASSLAGGAGGYTF. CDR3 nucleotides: TGTGCCAGCAGTCTCGCCGGAGGGGCAGGGGGCTACACCTTC.

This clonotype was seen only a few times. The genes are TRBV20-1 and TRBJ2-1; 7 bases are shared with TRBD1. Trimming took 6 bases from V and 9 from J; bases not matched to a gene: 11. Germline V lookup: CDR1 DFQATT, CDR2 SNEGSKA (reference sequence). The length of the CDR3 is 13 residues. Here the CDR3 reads CSAGAPDRLEQFF. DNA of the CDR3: TGCAGTGCGGGTGCTCCGGACAGGCTTGAGCAGTTCTTC.

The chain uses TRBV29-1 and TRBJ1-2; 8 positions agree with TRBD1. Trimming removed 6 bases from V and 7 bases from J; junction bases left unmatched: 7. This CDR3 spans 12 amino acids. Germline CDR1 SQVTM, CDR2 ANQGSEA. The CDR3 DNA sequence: TGCAGCGTCGAGCAGGGGGCGGGTGGCTACACCTTC. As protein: CSVEQGAGGYTF.

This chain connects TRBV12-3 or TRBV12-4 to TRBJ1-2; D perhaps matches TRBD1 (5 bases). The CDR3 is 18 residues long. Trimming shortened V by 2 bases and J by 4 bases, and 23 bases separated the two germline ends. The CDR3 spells CASSLLGLRGSIPYGYTF. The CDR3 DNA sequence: TGTGCCAGCAGTTTATTGGGGCTGCGGGGCTCGATCCCCTATGGCTACACCTTC.

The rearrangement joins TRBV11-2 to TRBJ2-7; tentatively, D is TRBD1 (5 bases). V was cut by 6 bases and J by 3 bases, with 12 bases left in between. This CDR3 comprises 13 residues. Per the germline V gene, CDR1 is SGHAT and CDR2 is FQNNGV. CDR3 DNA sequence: TGTGCCAGCAGAAAAGACAGCGACTACGAGCAGTACTTC. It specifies CASRKDSDYEQYF.

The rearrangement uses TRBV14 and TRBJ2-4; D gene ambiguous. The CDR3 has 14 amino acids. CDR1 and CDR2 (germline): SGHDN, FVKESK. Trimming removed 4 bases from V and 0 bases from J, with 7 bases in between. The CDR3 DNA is TGTGCCAGCAGCCCTACCCTAGCCAAAAACATTCAGTACTTC. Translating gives CASSPTLAKNIQYF.

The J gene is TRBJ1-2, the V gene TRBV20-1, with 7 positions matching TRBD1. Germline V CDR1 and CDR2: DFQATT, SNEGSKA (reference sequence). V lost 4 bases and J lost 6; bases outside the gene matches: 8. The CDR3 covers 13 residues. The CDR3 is CSAILEGAHGYTF. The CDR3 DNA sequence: TGCAGTGCTATCCTTGAGGGGGCGCATGGCTACACCTTC.

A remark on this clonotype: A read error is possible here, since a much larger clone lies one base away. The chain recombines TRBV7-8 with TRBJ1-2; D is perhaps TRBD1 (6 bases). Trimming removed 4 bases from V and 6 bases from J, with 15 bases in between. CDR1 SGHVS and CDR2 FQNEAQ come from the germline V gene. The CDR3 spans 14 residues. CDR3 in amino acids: CASSSRTANHGYTF. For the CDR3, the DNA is TGTGCCAGCAGCTCGAGGACAGCGAACCATGGCTACACCTTC.

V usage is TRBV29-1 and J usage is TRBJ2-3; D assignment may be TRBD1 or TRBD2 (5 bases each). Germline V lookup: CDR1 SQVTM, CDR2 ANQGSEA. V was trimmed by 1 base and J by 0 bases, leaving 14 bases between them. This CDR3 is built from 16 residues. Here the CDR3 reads CSVEGGPGPSTDTQYF. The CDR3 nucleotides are TGCAGCGTTGAAGGGGGACCGGGGCCTAGCACAGATACGCAGTATTTT.

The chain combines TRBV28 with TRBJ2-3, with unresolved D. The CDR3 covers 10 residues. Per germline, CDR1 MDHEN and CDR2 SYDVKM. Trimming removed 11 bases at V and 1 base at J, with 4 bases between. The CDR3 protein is CAGRTDTQYF. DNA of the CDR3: TGTGCCGGACGCACAGATACGCAGTATTTT.

DNA for the CDR3: TGTGCCAGCAGTAGACGTCTGCAGAACTATGGCTACACCTTC. Residues: CASSRRLQNYGYTF. The chain links TRBV12-3 or TRBV12-4 to TRBJ1-2; D is unresolved. V was pared by 5 bases and J by 2 bases, with 12 bases between. The CDR3 length is 14 residues.

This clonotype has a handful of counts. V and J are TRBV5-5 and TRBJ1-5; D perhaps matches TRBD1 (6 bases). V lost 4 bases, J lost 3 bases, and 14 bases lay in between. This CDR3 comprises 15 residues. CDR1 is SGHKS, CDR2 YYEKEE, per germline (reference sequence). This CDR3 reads CASSPQGRDNQPQHF. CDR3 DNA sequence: TGTGCCAGCAGCCCGCAGGGGCGGGACAATCAGCCCCAGCATTTT.

CDR3 loop: CASLFLPGGNYNEQFF. Here the CDR3 DNA reads TGTGCCAGCTTATTCCTGCCGGGCGGGAACTACAATGAGCAGTTCTTC. The chain couples TRBV18 to TRBJ2-1; perhaps TRBD2 as D (6 bases). The germline V and J ends were trimmed by 7 bases and 3 bases, with 19 bases remaining between them. The CDR3 contains 16 residues. Germline lookup yields CDR1 KGHSH and CDR2 LQKENI. The full variable domain, with the rest looked up from reference TRBV18 and TRBJ2-1, is NAGVMQNPRHLVRRRGQEARLRCSPMKGHSHVYWYRQLPEEGLKFMVYLQKENIIDESGMPKERFSAEFPKEGPSILRIQQVVRGDSAAYFCASLFLPGGNYNEQFFGPGTRLTVL.

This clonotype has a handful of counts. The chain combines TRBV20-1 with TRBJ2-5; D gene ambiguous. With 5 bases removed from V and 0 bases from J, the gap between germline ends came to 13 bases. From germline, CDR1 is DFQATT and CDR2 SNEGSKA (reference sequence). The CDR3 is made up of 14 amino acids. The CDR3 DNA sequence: TGCAGTGCTCTGCGGTGGGCAGACCAAGAGACCCAGTACTTC. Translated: CSALRWADQETQYF.

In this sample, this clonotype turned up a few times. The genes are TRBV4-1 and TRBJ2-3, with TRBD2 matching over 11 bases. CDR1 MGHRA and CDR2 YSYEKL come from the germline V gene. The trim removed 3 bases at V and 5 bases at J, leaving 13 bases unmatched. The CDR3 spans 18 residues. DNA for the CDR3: TGCGCCAGCAGCCATGAAATCCCCACTAGCGGGAGAGTAGATACGCAGTATTTT. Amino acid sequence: CASSHEIPTSGRVDTQYF.

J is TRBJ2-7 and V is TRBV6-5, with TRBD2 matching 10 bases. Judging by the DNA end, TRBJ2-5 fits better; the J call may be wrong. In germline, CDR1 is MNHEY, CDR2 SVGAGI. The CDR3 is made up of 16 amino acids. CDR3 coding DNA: TGTGCCAGCAGTATCCTAGCGGGAGAAAATAGTGAGACCCAGTACTTC. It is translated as CASSILAGENSETQYF.

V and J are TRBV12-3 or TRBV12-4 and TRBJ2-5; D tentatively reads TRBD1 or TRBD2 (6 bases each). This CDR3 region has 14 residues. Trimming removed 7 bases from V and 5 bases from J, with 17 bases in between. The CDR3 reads CASKPGGLGETQYF. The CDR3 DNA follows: TGTGCCAGCAAACCCGGGGGCTTGGGTGAGACCCAGTACTTC.